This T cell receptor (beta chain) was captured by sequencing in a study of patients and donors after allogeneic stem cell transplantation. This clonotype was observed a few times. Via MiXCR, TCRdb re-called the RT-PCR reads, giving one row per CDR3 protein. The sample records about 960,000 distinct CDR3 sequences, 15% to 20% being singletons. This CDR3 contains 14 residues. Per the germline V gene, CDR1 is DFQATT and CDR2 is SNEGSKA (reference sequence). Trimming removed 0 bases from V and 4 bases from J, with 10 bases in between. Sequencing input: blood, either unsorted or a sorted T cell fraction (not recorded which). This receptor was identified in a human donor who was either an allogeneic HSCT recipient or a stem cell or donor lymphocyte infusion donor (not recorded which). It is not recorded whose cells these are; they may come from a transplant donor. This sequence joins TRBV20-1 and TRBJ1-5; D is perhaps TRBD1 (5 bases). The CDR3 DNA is TGCAGTGCTAGAGAAAGCCAGGGTAATCAGCCCCAGCATTTT. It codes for CSARESQGNQPQHF.